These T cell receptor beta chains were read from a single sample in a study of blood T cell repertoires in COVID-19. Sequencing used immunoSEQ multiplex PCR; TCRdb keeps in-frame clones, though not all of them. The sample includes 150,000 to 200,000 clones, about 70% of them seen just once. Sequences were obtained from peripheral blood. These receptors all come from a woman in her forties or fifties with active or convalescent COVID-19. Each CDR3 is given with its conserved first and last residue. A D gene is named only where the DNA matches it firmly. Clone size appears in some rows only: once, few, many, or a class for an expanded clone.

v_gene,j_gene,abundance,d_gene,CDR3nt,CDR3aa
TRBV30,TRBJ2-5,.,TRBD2,TGTGCCTGGAGTGTACGAGAGCGGGAGTTAAAGACCCAGTACTTC,CAWSVRERELKTQYF
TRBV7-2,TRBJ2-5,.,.,TGTGCCAGCAGCTTAGTAAGGGCGGCAGGGCGGCAGACCCAGTACTTC,CASSLVRAAGRQTQYF
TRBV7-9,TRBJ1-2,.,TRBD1,TGTGCCAGCAGCTTATCTGGGACAGGGGGCTATGGCTACACCTTC,CASSLSGTGGYGYTF
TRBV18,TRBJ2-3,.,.,TGTGCCAGCTCACCCCACGGGGATACGCAGTATTTT,CASSPHGDTQYF
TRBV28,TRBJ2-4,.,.,TGTGCCAGCAGTTTATCTCTCTCGGCAGGAGCCAAAAACATTCAGTACTTC,CASSLSLSAGAKNIQYF
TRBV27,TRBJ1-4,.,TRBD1,TGTGCCAGCAGTCGGGACAGGGCCCTTTCAACTAATGAAAAACTGTTTTTT,CASSRDRALSTNEKLFF
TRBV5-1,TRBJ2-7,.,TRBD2,TGCGCCAGCAGCTTGGCCGAGGTAGCGGGAGTCTACGAGCAGTACTTC,CASSLAEVAGVYEQYF
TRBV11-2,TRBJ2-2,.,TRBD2,TGTGCCAGCAGCTTATTACCACCTAGCGGGTCGAACACCGGGGAGCTGTTTTTT,CASSLLPPSGSNTGELFF
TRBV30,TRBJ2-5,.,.,TGTGCCTGGAGAGATATGGGGGGGCGTGAGACCCAGTACTTC,CAWRDMGGRETQYF
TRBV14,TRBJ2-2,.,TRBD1,TGTGCCAGCAGGAAGGGACAGGGGAACACCGGGGAGCTGTTTTTT,CASRKGQGNTGELFF
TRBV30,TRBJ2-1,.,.,TGTGCCTGGAGTGTACACAAGGGAGCCCCGTTCTTC,CAWSVHKGAPFF
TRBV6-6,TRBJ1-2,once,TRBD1,TGTGCCAGCTATCGACAGGGCGAGAAAGATGGCTACACCTTC,CASYRQGEKDGYTF
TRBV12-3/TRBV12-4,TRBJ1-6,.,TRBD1,TGTGCCAGCAGTCGACAGGGCCTCTCACCCCTCCACTTT,CASSRQGLSPLHF
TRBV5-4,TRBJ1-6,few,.,TGTGCCAGCAGCTTGGCAGGAAACTCCTATAATTCACCCCTCCACTTT,CASSLAGNSYNSPLHF
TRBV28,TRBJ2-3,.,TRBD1,TGTGCCAGCAGCCCTGGACAGGGCCCCACAGATACGCAGTATTTT,CASSPGQGPTDTQYF
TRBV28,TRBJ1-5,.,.,TGTGCCAGCAGTTTATATGGTGGACAGTATAGCAATCAGCCCCAGCATTTT,CASSLYGGQYSNQPQHF
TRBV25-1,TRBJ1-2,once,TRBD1,TGTGCCAGCAGGGCCCAGGGGGTGGCAGTTCACACCTTC,CASRAQGVAVHTF
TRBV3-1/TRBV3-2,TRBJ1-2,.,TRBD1,TGTGCCAGCAGCCGGAGGGACAGGGTTGGTGGCTACACCTTC,CASSRRDRVGGYTF
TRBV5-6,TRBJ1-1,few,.,TGTGCCAGCAGCTTGGAAAGTTACAGGGCGGGGGAGGCTTTCTTT,CASSLESYRAGEAFF
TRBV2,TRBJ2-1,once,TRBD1,TGTGCCCATGGGACAGGGGTTAATGAGCAGTTCTTC,CAHGTGVNEQFF
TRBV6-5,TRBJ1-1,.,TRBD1,TGTGCCAGCAGTTACCGCAGAGACAGGGGAAGGTTAGCTTTCTTT,CASSYRRDRGRLAFF
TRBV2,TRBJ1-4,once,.,TGTGCCAGCAGCGTGAGACAGTCTATAACTAATGAAAAACTGTTTTTT,CASSVRQSITNEKLFF